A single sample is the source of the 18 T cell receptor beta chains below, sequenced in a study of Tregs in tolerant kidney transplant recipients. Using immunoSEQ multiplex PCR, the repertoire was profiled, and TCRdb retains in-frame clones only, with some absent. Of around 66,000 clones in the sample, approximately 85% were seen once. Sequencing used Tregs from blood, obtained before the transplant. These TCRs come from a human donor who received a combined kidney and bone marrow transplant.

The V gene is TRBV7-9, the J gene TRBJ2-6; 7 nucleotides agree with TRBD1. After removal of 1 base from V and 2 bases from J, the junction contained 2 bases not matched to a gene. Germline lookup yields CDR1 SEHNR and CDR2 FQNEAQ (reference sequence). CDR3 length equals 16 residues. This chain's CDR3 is CASSLGDRAGANVLTF. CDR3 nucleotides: TGTGCCAGCAGCTTAGGCGACAGGGCTGGGGCCAACGTCCTGACTTTC.

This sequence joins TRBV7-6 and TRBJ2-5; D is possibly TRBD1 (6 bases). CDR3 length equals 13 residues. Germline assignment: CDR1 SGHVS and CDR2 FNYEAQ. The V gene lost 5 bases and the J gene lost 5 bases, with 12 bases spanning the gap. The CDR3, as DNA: TGTGCCAGCAGCCCTAAGGGGGTGGAGACCCAGTACTTC. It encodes CASSPKGVETQYF.

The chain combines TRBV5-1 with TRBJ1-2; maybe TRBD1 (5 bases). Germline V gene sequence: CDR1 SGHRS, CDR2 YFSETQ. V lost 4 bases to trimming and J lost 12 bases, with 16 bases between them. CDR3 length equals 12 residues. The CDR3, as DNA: TGCGCCAGCAGCGACGACGGGGCCCGGCACACCTTC. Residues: CASSDDGARHTF.

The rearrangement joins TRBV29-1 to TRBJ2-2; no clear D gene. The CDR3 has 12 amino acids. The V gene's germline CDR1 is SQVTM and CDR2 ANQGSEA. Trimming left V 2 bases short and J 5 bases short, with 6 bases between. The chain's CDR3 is CSVERDTGELFF. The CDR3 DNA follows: TGCAGCGTTGAAAGGGATACCGGGGAGCTGTTTTTT.

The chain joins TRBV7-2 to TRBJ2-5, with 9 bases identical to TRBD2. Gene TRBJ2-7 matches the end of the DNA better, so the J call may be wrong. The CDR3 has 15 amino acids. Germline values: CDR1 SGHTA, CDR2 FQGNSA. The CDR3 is CASSPLLAGWNEQYF. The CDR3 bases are TGTGCCAGCAGCCCCCTTCTAGCGGGGTGGAACGAGCAGTACTTC.

CDR3 protein: CASSHRAAWLAEAFF. CDR3 sequence (DNA): TGTGCCAGCAGTCACAGGGCGGCGTGGTTGGCTGAAGCTTTCTTT. The rearrangement joins TRBV6-5 to TRBJ1-1; possibly TRBD1 for D (6 bases). The CDR3 covers 15 residues. Trimming took 5 bases from V and 6 from J, leaving 19 bases between them. Germline lookup yields CDR1 MNHEY and CDR2 SVGAGI.

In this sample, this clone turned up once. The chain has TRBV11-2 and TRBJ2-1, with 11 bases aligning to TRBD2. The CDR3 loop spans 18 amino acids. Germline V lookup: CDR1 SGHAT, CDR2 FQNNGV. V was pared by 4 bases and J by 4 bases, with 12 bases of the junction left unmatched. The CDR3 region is CASSSLTQGLAVYNEQFF. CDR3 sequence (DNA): TGTGCCAGCAGCTCCCTTACCCAGGGACTAGCGGTGTACAATGAGCAGTTCTTC.

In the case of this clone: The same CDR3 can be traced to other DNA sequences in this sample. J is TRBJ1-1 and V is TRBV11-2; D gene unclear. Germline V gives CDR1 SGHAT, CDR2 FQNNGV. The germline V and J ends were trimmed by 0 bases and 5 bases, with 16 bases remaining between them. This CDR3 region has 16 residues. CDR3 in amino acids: CASSLEFGRRTTEAFF. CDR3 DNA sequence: TGTGCCAGCAGCTTAGAGTTCGGTCGGAGGACTACTGAAGCTTTCTTT. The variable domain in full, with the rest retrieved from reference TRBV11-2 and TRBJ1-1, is EAGVAQSPRYKIIEKRQSVAFWCNPISGHATLYWYQQILGQGPKLLIQFQNNGVVDDSQLPKDRFSAERLKGVDSTLKIQPAKLEDSAVYLCASSLEFGRRTTEAFFGQGTRLTVV.

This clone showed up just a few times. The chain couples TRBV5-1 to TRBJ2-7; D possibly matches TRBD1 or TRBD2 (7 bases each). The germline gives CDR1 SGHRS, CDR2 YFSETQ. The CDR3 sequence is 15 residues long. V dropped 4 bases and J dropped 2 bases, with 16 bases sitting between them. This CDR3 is CASSQGGTGAYEQYF. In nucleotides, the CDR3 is TGCGCCAGCAGCCAGGGGGGGACCGGGGCCTACGAGCAGTACTTC.

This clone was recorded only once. The CDR3 reads CASSGRGNQPQHF. The CDR3 DNA is TGTGCCAGCAGTGGGAGAGGGAATCAGCCCCAGCATTTT. The V and J genes are TRBV6-5 and TRBJ1-5, with D unresolved. V was trimmed by 5 bases and J by 4 bases, leaving 9 bases between them. Per the germline V gene, CDR1 is MNHEY and CDR2 is SVGAGI. This CDR3 contains 13 residues.

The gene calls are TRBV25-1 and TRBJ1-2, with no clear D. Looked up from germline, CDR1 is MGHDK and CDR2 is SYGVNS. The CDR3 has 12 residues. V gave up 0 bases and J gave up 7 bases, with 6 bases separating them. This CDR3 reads CASSEYEVGYTF. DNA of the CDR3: TGTGCCAGCAGTGAATATGAAGTTGGCTACACCTTC.

CDR3 region: CASSEYLGDLNNVYGYTF. In DNA, the CDR3 is TGTGCCAGCAGTGAATACCTCGGGGACCTGAATAACGTCTATGGCTACACCTTC. The chain recombines TRBV2 with TRBJ1-2, with D perhaps TRBD1 (5 bases). CDR1 SNHLY and CDR2 FYNNEI come from the germline V gene. V was clipped by 2 bases and J by 4 bases, with 23 bases between them. The CDR3 has 18 amino acids.

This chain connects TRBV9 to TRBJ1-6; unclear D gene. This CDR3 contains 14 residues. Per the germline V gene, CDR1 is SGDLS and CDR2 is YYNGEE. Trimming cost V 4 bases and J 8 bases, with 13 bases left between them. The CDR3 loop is CASSPDTGDSPLHF. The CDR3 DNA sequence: TGTGCCAGCAGCCCCGACACGGGAGATTCACCCCTCCACTTT. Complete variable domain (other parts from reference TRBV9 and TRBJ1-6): DSGVTQTPKHLITATGQRVTLRCSPRSGDLSVYWYQQSLDQGLQFLIQYYNGEERAKGNILERFSAQQFPDLHSELNLSSLELGDSALYFCASSPDTGDSPLHFGNGTRLTVT.

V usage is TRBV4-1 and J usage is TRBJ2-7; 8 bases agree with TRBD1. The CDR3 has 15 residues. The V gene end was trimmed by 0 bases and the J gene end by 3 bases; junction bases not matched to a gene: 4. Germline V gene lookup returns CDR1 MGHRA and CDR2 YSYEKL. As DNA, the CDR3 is TGCGCCAGCAGCCAAGACGGGACAGGAGGCTACGAGCAGTACTTC. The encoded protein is CASSQDGTGGYEQYF.

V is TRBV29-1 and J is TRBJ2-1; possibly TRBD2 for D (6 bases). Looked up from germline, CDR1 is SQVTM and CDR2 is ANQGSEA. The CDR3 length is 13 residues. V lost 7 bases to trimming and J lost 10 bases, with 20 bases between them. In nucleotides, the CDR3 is TGCAGCGCCATAGTGGTTTTGGCGGGGGAGCAGTTCTTC. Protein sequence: CSAIVVLAGEQFF.

The CDR3 DNA reads TGTGCCAGCAGCTACACAGGGGTGGACAATGAGCAGTTCTTC. Translated: CASSYTGVDNEQFF. This chain uses TRBV11-2 with TRBJ2-1; 7 positions match TRBD1. Germline V CDR1 and CDR2: SGHAT, FQNNGV. The junction had 5 bases not matched to a gene; V was cut back by 4 bases and J by 5 bases. The CDR3 extends over 14 amino acids.

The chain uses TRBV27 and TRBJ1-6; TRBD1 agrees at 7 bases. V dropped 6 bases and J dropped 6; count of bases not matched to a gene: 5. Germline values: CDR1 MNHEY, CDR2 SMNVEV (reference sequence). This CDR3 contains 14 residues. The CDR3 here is CASSRGTANSPLHF. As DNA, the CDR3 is TGTGCCAGCAGCCGGGGGACAGCTAATTCACCCCTCCACTTT.

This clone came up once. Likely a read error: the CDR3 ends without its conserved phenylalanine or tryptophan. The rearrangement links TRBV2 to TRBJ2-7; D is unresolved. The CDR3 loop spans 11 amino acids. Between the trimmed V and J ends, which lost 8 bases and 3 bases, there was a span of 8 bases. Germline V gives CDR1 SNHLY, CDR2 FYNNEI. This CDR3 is CASWLNYEQYL. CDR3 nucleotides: TGTGCCAGCTGGCTTAACTACGAGCAGTACCTC.